This TCR beta chain was observed in a study of patients and donors after allogeneic stem cell transplantation. This CDR3 is 15 amino acids long. Trimming took 8 bases from V and 4 from J; bases not matched to a gene: 12. The germline CDR1 and CDR2 sequences are SEHNR and FQNEAQ (reference sequence). TCRdb analysed the RT-PCR reads with MiXCR anew, one entry per CDR3 protein. The table shows about 960,000 distinct CDR3 sequences, with about 20% occurring only once. Sequencing was done on a sample of blood, either unsorted or a sorted T cell fraction (not recorded which). The receptor was derived from a human donor who was either an allogeneic HSCT recipient or a stem cell or donor lymphocyte infusion donor (not recorded which). It is not recorded whose cells these are; they may come from a transplant donor. V and J are TRBV7-9 and TRBJ2-7; 9 bases match TRBD2. The CDR3 protein is CASRPGTSSPYEQYF. The CDR3 region has the DNA TGTGCCAGCCGCCCGGGGACTAGCAGTCCGTACGAGCAGTACTTC.